These 4 T cell receptor beta chains were sequenced from one sample in a study of blood T cell repertoires in COVID-19. The data were produced by immunoSEQ multiplex PCR, yet TCRdb's version contains in-frame clones alone and is incomplete. This sample has fewer than 400,000 clones, with around 90% found just once. The sample was peripheral blood. These receptors all stem from a woman between 25 and 40 years old with COVID-19, enrolled during active disease.

The chain couples TRBV28 to TRBJ1-2, with a tentative D call TRBD1 (5 bases). The CDR3 contains 13 residues. Germline CDR1 and CDR2: MDHEN and SYDVKM. Deletions cut 6 bases from V and 4 bases from J, with 12 bases between. The DNA for the CDR3 is TGTGCCAGCAGCTCCACAGGTGTCTATGGCTACACCTTC. It encodes CASSSTGVYGYTF.

The chain uses TRBV6-1 and TRBJ1-6; 8 positions match TRBD1. Germline V gene data show CDR1 as MNHNS and CDR2 as SASEGT. J was trimmed by 6 bases and V by 3 bases; bases with no gene match: 10. This CDR3 has 17 residues. In DNA, the CDR3 is TGTGCCAGCAGTGATACCGACCGTACAGGGGGTAATTCACCCCTCCACTTT. It encodes CASSDTDRTGGNSPLHF.

The V gene is TRBV5-1, the J gene TRBJ2-3, with 9 nucleotides matching TRBD2. Germline CDR1 and CDR2: SGHRS and YFSETQ. Trimming took 4 bases from V and 3 from J; bases not matched to a gene: 9. This CDR3 contains 16 residues. The CDR3 coding sequence is TGCGCCAGCAGCCCAAAGACTAGCGGAGCGACAGATACGCAGTATTTT. Amino acids: CASSPKTSGATDTQYF. The complete variable domain, with remaining parts taken from reference TRBV5-1 and TRBJ2-3, reads KAGVTQTPRYLIKTRGQQVTLSCSPISGHRSVSWYQQTPGQGLQFLFEYFSETQRNKGNFPGRFSGRQFSNSRSEMNVSTLELGDSALYLCASSPKTSGATDTQYFGPGTRLTVL.

The chain links TRBV3-1 (or the pseudogene TRBV3-2) to TRBJ2-2, with 8 bases aligning to TRBD1. V gave up 10 bases and J gave up 1 base; unmatched junction bases: 11. From germline, CDR1 is LGHDT and CDR2 YNNKEL (reference sequence). The length of the CDR3 is 16 residues. This chain's CDR3 is CATTPLQGENTGELFF. In DNA, the CDR3 is TGTGCCACCACCCCCCTACAGGGGGAGAACACCGGGGAGCTGTTTTTT.